Sequencing of this TCR beta chain was carried out in a study of beta chain features in type 1 diabetes. Study results and limitations: Shorter TCRB CDR3s, moderately but significantly so, marked every one of the four CD4+ subsets in Type 1 diabetes patients. Within patients, naive, central memory and Treg TCRB repertoires seemed more similar than within healthy donors. For type 1 diabetes patients, VDJ junctions showed fewer insertions and more deletions. The question of HLA type influencing TCRB rearrangement was one that remained unresolved here.

Expressed TCRB transcripts were sequenced, since all the RNA that had been isolated was reverse transcribed. Assay used: immunoSEQ multiplex PCR; TCRdb lists only in-frame clones, some missing. The table has 630,000 or so clones, roughly 13% seen once. V dropped 3 bases and J dropped 6; count of bases not matched to a gene: 3. The V gene's germline CDR1 is GTSNPN and CDR2 SVGIG (reference sequence). The CDR3 totals 12 residues. There are a few counts of this clone. Its antigen remains unidentified. The chain couples TRBV30 to TRBJ2-3; 7 positions agree with TRBD2. Sample: naive CD4+ T cells from blood. The receptor comes from a man aged 18 to 30 with type 1 diabetes. The CDR3 reads CAWSLAVDTQYF. As DNA, the CDR3 is TGTGCCTGGAGCCTAGCGGTGGATACGCAGTATTTT.